These 17 T cell receptor beta chains originate from one sample sequenced in a study of T cells in Graves' hyperthyroidism and ophthalmopathy. Using RNA transcripts as the source, TCR beta CDR3 regions were amplified. A set of HTBI primers served as the primers for a first-round RT-PCR of the TCR CDR3. TCRdb recomputed calls from the multiplex PCR reads with MiXCR, one row per CDR3 protein. Found here are 450,000 to 650,000 distinct CDR3 sequences, roughly 18% of them singletons; the top ten hold roughly 18%. The sequencing input was blood. The receptor set was obtained from a woman aged 18-29 years with Graves' ophthalmopathy.

This clonotype appeared many times. The gene calls are TRBV2 and TRBJ2-3; unclear D gene. The CDR3 runs 16 residues. V was clipped by 5 bases and J by 0 bases, with 15 bases between them. Germline lookup yields CDR1 SNHLY and CDR2 FYNNEI. The CDR3 DNA reads TGTGCCAGCAGTCTCGACGGCCCCAGGAGCACAGATACGCAGTATTTT. Its translation is CASSLDGPRSTDTQYF.

This clonotype came up a few times. V usage is TRBV19 and J usage is TRBJ2-1; possibly TRBD2 for D (6 bases). V was trimmed by 5 bases and J by 4 bases, leaving 18 bases between them. The CDR3 has 16 residues. Germline V gives CDR1 LNHDA, CDR2 SQIVND (reference sequence). The CDR3 loop is CASSQRLVEGYNEQFF. The CDR3 nucleotides read TGTGCCAGTAGTCAGCGACTAGTGGAGGGGTACAATGAGCAGTTCTTC.

This clonotype was seen a handful of times. V is TRBV4-1 and J is TRBJ2-7; D not certain. Germline-derived CDR1 and CDR2 are MGHRA and YSYEKL. Trimming cost V 0 bases and J 1 base, with 7 bases left between them. The CDR3 length is 14 residues. CDR3 residues: CASSQEHGSYEQYF. CDR3 nucleotide sequence: TGCGCCAGCAGCCAAGAGCACGGATCCTACGAGCAGTACTTC.

The table lists this clonotype with many counts. The chain employs TRBV27 and TRBJ1-1, with TRBD1 identical over 9 bases. Germline values: CDR1 MNHEY, CDR2 SMNVEV (reference sequence). This CDR3 has 18 amino acids. V dropped 3 bases and J dropped 4; count of bases not matched to a gene: 15. CDR3 sequence reads: CASSFLAPGTGKVTEAFF. The CDR3 nucleotides are TGTGCCAGCAGTTTTTTGGCCCCCGGGACAGGGAAGGTCACTGAAGCTTTCTTT.

This clonotype was counted ten times or more. V gene TRBV30 combines with J gene TRBJ2-2; D is unclear. This CDR3 is built from 15 residues. CDR1 and CDR2 from the germline V gene are GTSNPN and SVGIG (reference sequence). The V end was cut by 3 bases, the J end by 4 bases, with 15 bases between. The CDR3, as DNA: TGTGCCTGGAGCTCTGCCAGCCTGGTCACCGGGGAGCTGTTTTTT. This encodes CAWSSASLVTGELFF.

This chain uses TRBV20-1 with TRBJ1-1; D is perhaps TRBD1 (6 bases). Germline V CDR1 and CDR2: DFQATT, SNEGSKA (reference sequence). Trimming took 6 bases from V and 1 from J, leaving 15 bases between them. The CDR3 extends over 14 amino acids. This CDR3 is CSAEGGAGNTEAFF. CDR3 nucleotide sequence: TGCAGTGCCGAGGGGGGCGCCGGGAACACTGAAGCTTTCTTT.

A single count supports this clonotype. This rearrangement joins TRBV2 to TRBJ2-1; 10 nucleotides match TRBD2. The CDR3 is 17 amino acids. Germline V lookup: CDR1 SNHLY, CDR2 FYNNEI. V lost 7 bases and J lost 2; bases outside the gene matches: 11. The CDR3 is CASIPEAGGFTYNEQFF. The CDR3 DNA reads TGTGCCAGCATTCCGGAAGCGGGAGGGTTCACCTACAATGAGCAGTTCTTC.

This clonotype has ten or more counts. V usage is TRBV20-1 and J usage is TRBJ1-1; possible D gene TRBD1, 5 bases. Germline values: CDR1 DFQATT, CDR2 SNEGSKA (reference sequence). Trimming took 2 bases from V and 11 from J, leaving 18 bases between them. The CDR3 covers 13 residues. For the CDR3, the DNA is TGCAGTGCTAGAAAGACGGGACGGAGAGGGGCTTTCTTT. Protein: CSARKTGRRGAFF.

The genes are TRBV19 and TRBJ1-1; D unresolved. The CDR3 runs 15 residues. Germline assignment: CDR1 LNHDA and CDR2 SQIVND (reference sequence). Trimming removed 1 base from V and 1 base from J, with 10 bases in between. The CDR3 DNA is TGTGCCAGTAGTATAGGATACACCGAGAACACTGAAGCTTTCTTT. Amino acid sequence: CASSIGYTENTEAFF.

The CDR3 loop is CAWGTDPPADTQYF. The CDR3 bases are TGTGCCTGGGGTACGGACCCCCCAGCAGATACGCAGTATTTT. The chain employs TRBV30 and TRBJ2-3; D is ambiguous. The length of the CDR3 is 14 residues. Germline V CDR1 and CDR2: GTSNPN, SVGIG (reference sequence). Trimming shortened V by 5 bases and J by 4 bases, and 16 bases separated the two germline ends.

This clonotype was detected a few times. The gene calls are TRBV29-1 and TRBJ2-7; tentative D call: TRBD1 (6 bases). Germline lookup yields CDR1 SQVTM and CDR2 ANQGSEA. Trimming stripped 3 bases from V and 2 bases from J, with 14 bases between. The CDR3 extends over 14 amino acids. Here the CDR3 DNA reads TGCAGCGTTGACTTGCCAGGGGACCCCTACGAGCAGTACTTC. It translates to CSVDLPGDPYEQYF.

This clonotype was seen a few times. The chain combines TRBV6-5 with TRBJ1-1, with no clear D. The CDR3 runs 15 residues. Per the germline V gene, CDR1 is MNHEY and CDR2 is SVGAGI. The germline V and J ends were trimmed by 2 bases and 3 bases, with 13 bases remaining between them. The CDR3 nucleotides read TGTGCCAGCAGTTACACCTTAGGGCAAGACACTGAAGCTTTCTTT. This gives the protein CASSYTLGQDTEAFF.

On this clonotype: A read error may explain this, as a much larger clone is one base away. The chain joins TRBV10-3 to TRBJ1-2; TRBD1 aligns across 10 bases. Germline V CDR1 and CDR2: ENHRY, SYGVKD. CDR3 length: 17 amino acids. CDR3 sequence (DNA): TGTGTCATCAGTGACGACTTGGGACAGGGGATAGTAGATGGCTACACCTTC. Translation: CVISDDLGQGIVDGYTF.

J is TRBJ1-2 and V is TRBV4-2, with 7 bases fitting TRBD1. Germline V gene lookup returns CDR1 LGHNA and CDR2 YNFKEQ. The CDR3 sequence is 15 residues long. The J segment lost 1 base and the V segment lost 1 base, leaving 3 bases of the junction unmatched. The CDR3 region has the DNA TGTGCCAGCAGCCAAGTCAGGGGGATTAACTATGGCTACACCTTC. This codes for CASSQVRGINYGYTF.

This clonotype was counted many times. This rearrangement joins TRBV7-9 to TRBJ1-1; D perhaps matches TRBD1 (5 bases). Germline lookup yields CDR1 SEHNR and CDR2 FQNEAQ (reference sequence). The V gene lost 5 bases and the J gene lost 0 bases, with 22 bases spanning the gap. This CDR3 spans 18 amino acids. CDR3 sequence reads: CASSPPLLWAGLNTEAFF. The CDR3, as DNA: TGTGCCAGCAGCCCGCCCCTCTTATGGGCAGGGTTGAACACTGAAGCTTTCTTT.

This clonotype was counted many times. The chain couples TRBV6-5 to TRBJ1-1; D ambiguous. The length of the CDR3 is 13 residues. V was pared by 0 bases and J by 1 base, with 3 bases between. Per the germline V gene, CDR1 is MNHEY and CDR2 is SVGAGI. The CDR3 region has the DNA TGTGCCAGCAGTTACTCCTGGAACACTGAAGCTTTCTTT. Protein product: CASSYSWNTEAFF.

This clonotype was counted many times. The rearrangement uses TRBV12-3 or TRBV12-4 and TRBJ1-1, with 8 nucleotides matching TRBD1. The V gene end was trimmed by 5 bases and the J gene end by 11 bases; junction bases not matched to a gene: 16. This CDR3 region has 15 residues. The CDR3 nucleotides are TGTGCCAGCAGTCCCGCGGGAGAAAGGACAGGGATGGCTTTCTTT. Translation: CASSPAGERTGMAFF.